Sequencing of this T cell receptor (beta chain) was carried out in a study of cytomegalovirus exposure and HLA in healthy donors. The CDR3 is 18 residues long. The germline CDR1 and CDR2 sequences are SGHTA and FQGTGA. V lost 3 bases, J lost 1 base, and 6 bases stayed unmatched. Study-level results: The CMV antigen specificity of three CMV-associated chains was confirmed through in vitro analysis.

Using immunoSEQ multiplex PCR, the repertoire was profiled, and TCRdb retains in-frame clones only, with some absent. Among roughly 120,000 clones listed, around 94% were seen once. A remark on this clone: Its antigen is unidentified.

The sequenced sample consisted of PBMCs. The clonotype was recovered from a young woman in good health and CMV-seronegative. The chain combines TRBV7-3 with TRBJ2-2; 12 nucleotides align to TRBD1. Here the CDR3 reads CASSFQGTGGVNTGELFF. For the CDR3, the DNA is TGTGCCAGCAGCTTCCAGGGGACAGGGGGCGTGAACACCGGGGAGCTGTTTTTT.